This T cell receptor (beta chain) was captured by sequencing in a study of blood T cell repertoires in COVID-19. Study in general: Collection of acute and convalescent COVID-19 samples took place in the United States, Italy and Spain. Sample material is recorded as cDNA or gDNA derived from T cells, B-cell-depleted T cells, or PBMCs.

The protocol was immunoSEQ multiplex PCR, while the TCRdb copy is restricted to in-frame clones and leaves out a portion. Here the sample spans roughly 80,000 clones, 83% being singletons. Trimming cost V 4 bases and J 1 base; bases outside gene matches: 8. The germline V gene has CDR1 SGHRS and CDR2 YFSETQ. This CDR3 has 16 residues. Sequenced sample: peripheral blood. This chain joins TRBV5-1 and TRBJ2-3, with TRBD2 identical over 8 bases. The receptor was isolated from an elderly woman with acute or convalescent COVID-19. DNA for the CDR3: TGCGCCAGCAGCCGGGGGATGACTAGCGGCACAGATACGCAGTATTTT. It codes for CASSRGMTSGTDTQYF.